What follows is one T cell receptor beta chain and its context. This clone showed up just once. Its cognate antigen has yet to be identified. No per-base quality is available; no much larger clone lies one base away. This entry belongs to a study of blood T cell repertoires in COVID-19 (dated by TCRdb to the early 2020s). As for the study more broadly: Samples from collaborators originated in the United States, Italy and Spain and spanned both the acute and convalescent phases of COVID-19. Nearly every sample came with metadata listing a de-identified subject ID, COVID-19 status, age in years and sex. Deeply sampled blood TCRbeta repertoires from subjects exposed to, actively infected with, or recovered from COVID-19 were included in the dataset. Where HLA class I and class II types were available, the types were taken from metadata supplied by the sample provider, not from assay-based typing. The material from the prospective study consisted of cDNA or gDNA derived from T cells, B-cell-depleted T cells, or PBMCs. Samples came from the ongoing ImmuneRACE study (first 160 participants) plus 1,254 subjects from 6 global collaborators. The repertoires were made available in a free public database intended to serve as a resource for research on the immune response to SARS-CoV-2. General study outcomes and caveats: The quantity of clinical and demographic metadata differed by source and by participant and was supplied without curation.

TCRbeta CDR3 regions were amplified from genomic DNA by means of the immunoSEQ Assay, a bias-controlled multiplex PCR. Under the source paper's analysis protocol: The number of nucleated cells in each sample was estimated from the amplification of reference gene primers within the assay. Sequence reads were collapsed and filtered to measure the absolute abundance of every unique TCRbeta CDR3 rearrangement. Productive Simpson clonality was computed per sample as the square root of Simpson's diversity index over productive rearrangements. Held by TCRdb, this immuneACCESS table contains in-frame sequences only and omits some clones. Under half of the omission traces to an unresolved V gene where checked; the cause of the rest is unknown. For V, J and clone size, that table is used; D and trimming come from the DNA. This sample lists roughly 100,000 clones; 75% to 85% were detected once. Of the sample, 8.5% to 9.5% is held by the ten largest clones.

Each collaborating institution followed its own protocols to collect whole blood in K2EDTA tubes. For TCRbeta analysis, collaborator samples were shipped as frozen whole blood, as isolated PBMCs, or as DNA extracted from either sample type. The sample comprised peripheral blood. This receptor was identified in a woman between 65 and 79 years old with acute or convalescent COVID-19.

The CDR3 reads as follows: CASSESKTLAGYTF. The DNA is as follows: TGCGCCAGCAGTGAGTCGAAAACCCTAGCTGGCTACACCTTC. In this chain, TRBV10-1 is recombined with TRBJ1-2; there is no confident call for the D gene. Taken from cysteine to phenylalanine, the CDR3 has 14 residues. CDR3 DNA is the only sequence kept; it has 42 bases, read in frame from the first base. CDR1 is given as WNHNN and CDR2 as SYGVQD, both from the germline V gene (reference sequence). V loses 0 bases, J loses 7 bases, and the germline ends lie 12 bases apart.